Following are 3 T cell receptor beta chains from one sample sequenced in a study of regulatory T cells in long-lasting Graves disease. Regarding time point: newly diagnosed GD, antithyroid drugs for less than 3 months. Following extraction of RNA from PBMCs, that RNA was used to make the TCR library. Investigators prepared the TCR beta libraries by applying iRepertoire HTBI primers and Arm-PCR of CDR3 regions. TCRdb independently ran MiXCR on the multiplex PCR reads; one entry per CDR3 protein. The sample includes about 220,000 distinct CDR3 sequences, 15% to 20% of them seen just once. These same records also appear under a second study, on T cells in Graves' hyperthyroidism and ophthalmopathy.

The sequencing here drew on peripheral blood mononuclear cells (PBMCs), taken at new diagnosis, from a patient treated with antithyroid drugs. The receptor source for this set is a woman aged 25 to 45 with Graves disease.

This clonotype was detected many times. This chain links TRBV6-2 or TRBV6-3 with TRBJ2-1; 8 bases are a match to TRBD1. The CDR3 runs to 16 residues. Germline V gene lookup returns CDR1 MNHEY and CDR2 SVGEGT. The junction had 11 bases not matched to a gene; V was cut back by 10 bases and J by 0 bases. The CDR3 sequence: CATIGAGGSSYNEQFF. CDR3 bases: TGTGCCACCATCGGGGCAGGGGGCAGCTCCTACAATGAGCAGTTCTTC.

Ten or more counts support this clonotype. J is TRBJ1-2 and V is TRBV28; a possible D gene is TRBD1 (5 bases). Germline lookup yields CDR1 MDHEN and CDR2 SYDVKM. This CDR3 has 11 residues. V dropped 5 bases and J dropped 6 bases, with 7 bases sitting between them. CDR3 sequence (DNA): TGTGCCAGCAGTCTGACAGATGGCTACACCTTC. It translates to CASSLTDGYTF.

In its sample, this clonotype was seen many times. The chain uses TRBV5-1 and TRBJ1-1; weak D call: TRBD1 (6 bases). Germline lookup yields CDR1 SGHRS and CDR2 YFSETQ. The CDR3 is 13 amino acids. Trimming took 4 bases from V and 7 from J, leaving 14 bases between them. This CDR3 is CASSRGGPIEAFF. In DNA, the CDR3 is TGCGCCAGCAGCCGGGGGGGGCCCATTGAAGCTTTCTTT.